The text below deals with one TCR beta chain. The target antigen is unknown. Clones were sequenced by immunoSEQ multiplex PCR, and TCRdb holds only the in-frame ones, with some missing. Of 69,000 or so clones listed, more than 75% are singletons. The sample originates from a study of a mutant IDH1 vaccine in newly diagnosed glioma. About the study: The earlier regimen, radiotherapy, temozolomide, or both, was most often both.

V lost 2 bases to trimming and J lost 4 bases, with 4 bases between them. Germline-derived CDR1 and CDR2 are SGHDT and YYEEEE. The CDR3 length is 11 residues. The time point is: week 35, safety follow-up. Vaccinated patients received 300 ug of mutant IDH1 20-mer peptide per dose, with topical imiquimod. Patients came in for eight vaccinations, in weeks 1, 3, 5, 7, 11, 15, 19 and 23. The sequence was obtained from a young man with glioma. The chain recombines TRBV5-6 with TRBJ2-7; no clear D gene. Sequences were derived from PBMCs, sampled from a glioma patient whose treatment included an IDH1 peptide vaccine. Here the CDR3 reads CASSLAYEQYF. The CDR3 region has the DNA TGTGCCAGCAGCTTAGCGTACGAGCAGTACTTC.